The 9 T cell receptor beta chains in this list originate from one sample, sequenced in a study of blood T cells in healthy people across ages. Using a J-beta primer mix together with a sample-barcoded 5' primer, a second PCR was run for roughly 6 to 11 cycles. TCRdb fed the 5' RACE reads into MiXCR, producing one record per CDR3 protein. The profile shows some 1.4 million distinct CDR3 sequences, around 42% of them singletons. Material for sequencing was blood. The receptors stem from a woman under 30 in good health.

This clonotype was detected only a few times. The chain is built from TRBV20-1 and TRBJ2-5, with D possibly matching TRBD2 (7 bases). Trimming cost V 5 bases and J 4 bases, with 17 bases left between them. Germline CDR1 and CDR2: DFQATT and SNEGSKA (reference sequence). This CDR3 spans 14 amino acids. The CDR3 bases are TGCAGTGCTTTGGGGGGGGGCGGCACAGAGACCCAGTACTTC. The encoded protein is CSALGGGGTETQYF.

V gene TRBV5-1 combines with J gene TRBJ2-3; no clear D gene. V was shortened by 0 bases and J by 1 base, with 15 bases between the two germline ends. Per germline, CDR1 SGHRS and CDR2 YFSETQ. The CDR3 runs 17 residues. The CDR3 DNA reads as TGCGCCAGCAGCTTGGGGGCTGGCGCGCCAGGCACAGATACGCAGTATTTT. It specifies CASSLGAGAPGTDTQYF.

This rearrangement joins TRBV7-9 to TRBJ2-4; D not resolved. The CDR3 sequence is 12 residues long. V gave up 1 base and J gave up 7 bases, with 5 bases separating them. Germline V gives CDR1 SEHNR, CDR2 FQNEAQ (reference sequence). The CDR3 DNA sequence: TGTGCCAGCAGCTTAGACGGGAACATTCAGTACTTC. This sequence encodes CASSLDGNIQYF.

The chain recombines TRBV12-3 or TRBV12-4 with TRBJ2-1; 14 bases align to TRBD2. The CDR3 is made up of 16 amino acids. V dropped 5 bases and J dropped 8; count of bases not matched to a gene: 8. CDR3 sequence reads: CASSGSGTSGSDEQFF. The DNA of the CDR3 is TGTGCCAGCAGTGGTTCCGGGACTAGCGGGAGCGATGAGCAGTTCTTC.

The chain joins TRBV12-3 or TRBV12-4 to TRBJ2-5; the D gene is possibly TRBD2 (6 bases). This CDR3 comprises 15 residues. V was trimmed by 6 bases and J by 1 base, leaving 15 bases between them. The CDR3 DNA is TGTGCCAGCAGCCGACTAGGGGCCCTCCAAGAGACCCAGTACTTC. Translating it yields CASSRLGALQETQYF.

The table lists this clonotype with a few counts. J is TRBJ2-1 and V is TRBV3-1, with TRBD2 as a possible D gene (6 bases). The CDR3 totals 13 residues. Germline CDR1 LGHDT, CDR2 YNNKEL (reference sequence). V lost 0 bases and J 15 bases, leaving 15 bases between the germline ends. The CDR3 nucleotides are TGTGCCAGCAGCCAAGATTGGGGACTTCATCTGTTCTTC. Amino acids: CASSQDWGLHLFF.

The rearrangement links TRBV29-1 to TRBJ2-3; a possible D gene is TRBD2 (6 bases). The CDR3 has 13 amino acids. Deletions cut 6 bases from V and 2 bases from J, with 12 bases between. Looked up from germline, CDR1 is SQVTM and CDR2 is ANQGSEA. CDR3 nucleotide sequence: TGCAGCGTGGGGGACTTCTACACAGATACGCAGTATTTT. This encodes CSVGDFYTDTQYF.

The CDR3 DNA follows: TGCGCCAGCAGCACAGGACAGGGGCTTCGGAAGGATGAGCAGTTCTTC. Its protein product is CASSTGQGLRKDEQFF. V gene TRBV5-1 combines with J gene TRBJ2-1, with 9 bases that match TRBD1. Germline V gene data show CDR1 as SGHRS and CDR2 as YFSETQ. The CDR3 is 16 residues long. V shed 4 bases, J shed 8 bases, and the junction held 13 bases outside the gene matches.

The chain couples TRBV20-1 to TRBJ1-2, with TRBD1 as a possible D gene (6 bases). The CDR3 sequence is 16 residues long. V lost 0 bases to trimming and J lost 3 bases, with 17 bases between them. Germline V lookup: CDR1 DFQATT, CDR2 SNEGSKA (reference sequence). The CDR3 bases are TGCAGTGCTAGAGATGGTCGGGGGGGCCAGGACTATGGCTACACCTTC. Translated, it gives CSARDGRGGQDYGYTF.